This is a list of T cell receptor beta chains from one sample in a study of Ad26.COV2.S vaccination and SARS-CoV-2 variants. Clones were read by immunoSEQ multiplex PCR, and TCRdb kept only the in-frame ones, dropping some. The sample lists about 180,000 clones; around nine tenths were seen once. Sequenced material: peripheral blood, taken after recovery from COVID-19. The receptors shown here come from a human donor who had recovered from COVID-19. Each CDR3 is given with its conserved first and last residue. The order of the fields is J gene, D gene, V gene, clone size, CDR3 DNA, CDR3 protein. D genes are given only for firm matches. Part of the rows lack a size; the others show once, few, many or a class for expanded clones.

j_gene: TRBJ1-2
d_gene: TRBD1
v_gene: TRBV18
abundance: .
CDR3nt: TGTGCCAGCTCACCTGAGGGACAGGGCTATGGCTACACCTTC
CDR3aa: CASSPEGQGYGYTF

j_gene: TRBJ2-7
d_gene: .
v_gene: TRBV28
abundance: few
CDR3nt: TGTGCCAGCAGTTCCACAGGGAGGAGTACGGAGCAGTACTTC
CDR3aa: CASSSTGRSTEQYF

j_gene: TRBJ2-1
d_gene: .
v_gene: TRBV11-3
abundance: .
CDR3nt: TGTGCCAGCAGCTTTTCCGGGAATGAGCAGTTCTTC
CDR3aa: CASSFSGNEQFF

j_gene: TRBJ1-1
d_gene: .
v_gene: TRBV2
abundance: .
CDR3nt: TGTGCCAGCAGTGCGAACAGGGTGAACACTGAAGCTTTCTTT
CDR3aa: CASSANRVNTEAFF

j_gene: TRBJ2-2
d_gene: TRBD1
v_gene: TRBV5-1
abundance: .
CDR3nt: TGCGCCAGCAGCCCCCGAGGACAGGGGGAGAACACCGGGGAGCTGTTTTTT
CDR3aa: CASSPRGQGENTGELFF

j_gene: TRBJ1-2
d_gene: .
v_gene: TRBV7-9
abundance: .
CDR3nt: TGTGCCAGCAGCTTAGGGGTCGGCAGGCCCTACACCTTC
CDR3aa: CASSLGVGRPYTF

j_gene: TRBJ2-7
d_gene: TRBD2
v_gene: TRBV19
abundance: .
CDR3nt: TGTGCCAGTAGTGTAGCGGGCCCCTACGAGCAGTACTTC
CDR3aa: CASSVAGPYEQYF

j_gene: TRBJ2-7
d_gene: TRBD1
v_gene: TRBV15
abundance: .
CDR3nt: TGTGCCACCGCCCGGGACAGGGGCTATTTGTACTTC
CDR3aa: CATARDRGYLYF

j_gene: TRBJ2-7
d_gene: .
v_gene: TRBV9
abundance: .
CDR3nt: TGTGCCAGCAGCGTAGGAGGGGGTATCGGATACGAGCAGTACTTC
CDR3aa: CASSVGGGIGYEQYF

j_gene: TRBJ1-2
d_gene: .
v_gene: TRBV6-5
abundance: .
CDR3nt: TGTGCCAGCAGTACCGGGACCGACGGCCCTTATGGCTACACCTTC
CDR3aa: CASSTGTDGPYGYTF

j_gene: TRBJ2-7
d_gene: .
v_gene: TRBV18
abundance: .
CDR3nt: TGTGCCAGCTCACCACCCACGGGGCCTAACTCACGGTACGAGCAGTACTTC
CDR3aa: CASSPPTGPNSRYEQYF

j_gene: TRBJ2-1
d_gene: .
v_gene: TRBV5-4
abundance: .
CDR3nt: TGTGCCAGCAGCTTGGCGAGGGGACCTTACAATGAGCAGTTCTTC
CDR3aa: CASSLARGPYNEQFF

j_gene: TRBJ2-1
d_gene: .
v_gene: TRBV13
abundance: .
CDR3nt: TGTGCCAGCAGCTTAGGCCTCCGTCGTCTCTCCTACAATGAGCAGTTCTTC
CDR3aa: CASSLGLRRLSYNEQFF

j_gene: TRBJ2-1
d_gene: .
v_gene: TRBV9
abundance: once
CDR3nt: TGTGCCAGCAGCGTATTAATAGGGGGGGACAATGAGCAGTTCTTC
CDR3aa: CASSVLIGGDNEQFF

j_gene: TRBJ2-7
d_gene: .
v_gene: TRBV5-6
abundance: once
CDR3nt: TGTGCCAGCAGCCAAGCATACGAGCAGTACTTC
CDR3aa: CASSQAYEQYF

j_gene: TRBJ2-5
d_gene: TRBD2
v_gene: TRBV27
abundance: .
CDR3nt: TGTGCCAGCAGTGCGGGACTAGCGGGCCAGACCCAGTACTTC
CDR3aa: CASSAGLAGQTQYF

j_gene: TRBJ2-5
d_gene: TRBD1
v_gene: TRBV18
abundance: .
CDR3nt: TGTGCCAGCTCTCCGGACAGGCCAGAGACCCAGTACTTC
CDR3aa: CASSPDRPETQYF

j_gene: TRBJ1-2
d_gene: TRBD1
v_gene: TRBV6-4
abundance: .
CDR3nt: TGTGCCAGCAGCGCACAGGGGGCAAGAGGCTACACCTTC
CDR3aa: CASSAQGARGYTF

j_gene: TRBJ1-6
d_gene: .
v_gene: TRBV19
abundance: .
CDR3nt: TGTGCCAGTAGTATAGAGGCAGGCAGGTCACCCCTCCACTTT
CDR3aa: CASSIEAGRSPLHF

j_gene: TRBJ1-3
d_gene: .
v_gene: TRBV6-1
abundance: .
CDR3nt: TGTGCCAGCAGTGAAAGGGGGGTTGCTGATGGAAACACCATATATTTT
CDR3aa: CASSERGVADGNTIYF

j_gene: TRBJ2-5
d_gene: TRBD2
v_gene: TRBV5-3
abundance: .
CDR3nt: TGTGCCAGAAGCTTGTTCGGCGGGAGGGCCATTAATGAGAGAGAGACCCAGTACTTC
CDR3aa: CARSLFGGRAINERETQYF

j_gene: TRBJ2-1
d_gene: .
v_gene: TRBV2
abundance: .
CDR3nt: TGTGCCAGCAGTACAGCGGAAGGGCGGGGAAATGAGCAGTTCTTC
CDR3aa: CASSTAEGRGNEQFF

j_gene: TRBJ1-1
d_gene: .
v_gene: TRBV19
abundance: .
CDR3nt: TGTGCCAGTACGGCAGGGGAAGGCACTGAAGCTTTCTTT
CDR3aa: CASTAGEGTEAFF

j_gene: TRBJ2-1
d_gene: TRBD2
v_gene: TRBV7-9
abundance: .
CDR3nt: TGTGCCAGCAGCTTGGGACTAGCGGGATTCGAGCAGTTCTTC
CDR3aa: CASSLGLAGFEQFF

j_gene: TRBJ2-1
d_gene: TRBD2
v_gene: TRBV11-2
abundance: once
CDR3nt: TGTGCCAGCAGTCTTACCCAGCGGGGGGACAATGAGCAGTTCTTC
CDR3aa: CASSLTQRGDNEQFF

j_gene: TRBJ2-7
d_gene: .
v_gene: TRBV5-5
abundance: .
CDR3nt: TGTGCCAGCAGCTTCGTAAGGTCCGAGCAGTACTTC
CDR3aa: CASSFVRSEQYF

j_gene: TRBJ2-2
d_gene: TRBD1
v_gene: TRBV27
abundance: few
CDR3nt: TGTGCCAGCAGTTCCGACAGGGGCAGGGCCGGGGAGCTGTTTTTT
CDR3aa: CASSSDRGRAGELFF

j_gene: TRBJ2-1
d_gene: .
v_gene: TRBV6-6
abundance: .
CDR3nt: TGTGCCAGCAGGATACGACAGGTCTACAATGAGCAGTTCTTC
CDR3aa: CASRIRQVYNEQFF

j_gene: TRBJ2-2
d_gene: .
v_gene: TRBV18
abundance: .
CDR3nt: TGTGCCAGCTCACCTATCAAGGGCGGGAACACCGGGGAGCTGTTTTTT
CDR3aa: CASSPIKGGNTGELFF

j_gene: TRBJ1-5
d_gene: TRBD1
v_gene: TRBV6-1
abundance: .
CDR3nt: TGTGCCAGCAGTGAAGCGGGACAGCGGCAGCCCCAGCATTTT
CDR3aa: CASSEAGQRQPQHF

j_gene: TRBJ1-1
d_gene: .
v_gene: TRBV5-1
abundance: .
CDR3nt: TGCGCCAGCAGCTATAGTACACAGGGTTTGGCTGAAGCTTTCTTT
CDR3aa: CASSYSTQGLAEAFF

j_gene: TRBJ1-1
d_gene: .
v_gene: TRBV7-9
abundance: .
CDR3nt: TGTGCCAGCAGCCCATACAGGGATGGCGGCACTGAAGCTTTCTTT
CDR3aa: CASSPYRDGGTEAFF

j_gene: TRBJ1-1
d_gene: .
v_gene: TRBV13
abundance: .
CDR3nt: TGTGCCAGCAGCTTCGGTGGAGGGGGCACTGAAGCTTTCTTT
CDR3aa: CASSFGGGGTEAFF

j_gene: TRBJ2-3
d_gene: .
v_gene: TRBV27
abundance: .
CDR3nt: TGTGCCAGCAGTTTAGTATCGGGAGTAATAGATACGCAGTATTTT
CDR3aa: CASSLVSGVIDTQYF

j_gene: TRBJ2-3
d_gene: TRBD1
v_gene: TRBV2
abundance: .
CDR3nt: TGTGCCAGCACACCCGGGACAGCAAGCACAGATACGCAGTATTTT
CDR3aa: CASTPGTASTDTQYF

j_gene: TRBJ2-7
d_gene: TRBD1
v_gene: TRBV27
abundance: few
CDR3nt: TGTGCCAGCAGTTTATCGGGACAGCCCTACGAGCAGTACTTC
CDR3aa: CASSLSGQPYEQYF

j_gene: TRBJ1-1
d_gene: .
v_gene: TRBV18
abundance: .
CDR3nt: TGTGCCAGCTCATCCTCCCAGGGTACTGAAGCTTTCTTT
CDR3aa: CASSSSQGTEAFF

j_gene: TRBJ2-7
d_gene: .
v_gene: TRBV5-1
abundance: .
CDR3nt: TGCGCCAGCAGCGAGGAGGACGGCTACGAGCAGTACTTC
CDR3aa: CASSEEDGYEQYF